This TCR beta chain was profiled in a study of human T cells and chemical hapten exposure. Study at large: TCR yields differed between samples (mainly from small differences in pooled library volume).

Study results and caveats: With regard to DPC sensitization, TCRs above 1 in 1000 frequency did not change.

On this clonotype itself: Its target is not known.

Stated time point: healthy volunteer bleed at 2 weeks. The authors' total RNA extraction used unfractionated whole blood. The CDR3 extends over 14 amino acids. In germline, CDR1 is WSHSY, CDR2 SAAADI. V was shortened by 3 bases and J by 2 bases, with 11 bases between the two germline ends. During construction of the library, unique molecular identifiers were attached to individual cDNA molecules for quantitative, reproducible TCR counting. MiXCR, run by TCRdb on the RACE reads, gives a single entry per CDR3 protein. In the table there are just over 90,000 distinct CDR3 sequences, approximately 9.7% of which are singletons.

V gene TRBV10-2 combines with J gene TRBJ2-7; D is unresolved. The sequence came from a female donor in good health. Some clones in this sample may be carry-over from other donors' samples. Material for sequencing was whole blood. The CDR3 reads CASSDRLLPYEQYF. The DNA of the CDR3 is TGCGCCAGCAGTGATAGACTGTTACCCTACGAGCAGTACTTC.